This T cell receptor (beta chain) was sequenced in a study of blood T cell repertoires in COVID-19. TCRdb's table, derived via immunoSEQ multiplex PCR, lists solely in-frame clones and lacks some. The sample has tens of thousands of clones, about four fifths seen once. V gave up 3 bases and J gave up 6 bases; unmatched junction bases: 10. Germline V gives CDR1 SGDLS, CDR2 YYNGEE. The CDR3 has 17 residues. Specimen: peripheral blood. The TCR originated in a human donor in a cohort sampled during active COVID-19. V gene TRBV9 combines with J gene TRBJ1-5; 12 nucleotides match TRBD1. In nucleotides, the CDR3 is TGTGCCAGCAGCGCCAGCTCCGGGACAGGGGGCGGTCAGCCCCAGCATTTT. Its translation: CASSASSGTGGGQPQHF.